These 9 T cell receptor beta chains share one sample of origin, sequenced in a study of control samples from healthy donors and cancer patients. Only in-frame clones appear in the TCRdb table, and some are missing; sequencing was by immunoSEQ multiplex PCR. The sample lists around 120,000 clones; about nine tenths were seen once. Sequenced material: blood. The receptors were gathered from a man in his forties or fifties in good health.

This clone appeared a few times. The rearrangement joins TRBV7-9 to TRBJ1-2; D is possibly TRBD1 (5 bases). This CDR3 contains 13 residues. Germline values: CDR1 SEHNR, CDR2 FQNEAQ (reference sequence). Trimming removed 4 bases at V and 3 bases at J, with 9 bases between. The CDR3 spells CASSSRGDYGYTF. CDR3 nucleotides: TGTGCCAGCAGCTCCCGGGGGGACTATGGCTACACCTTC.

Concerning this clone: Different DNA sequences within this sample yield the same CDR3. The rearrangement uses TRBV25-1 and TRBJ1-1; 7 positions match TRBD1. Germline V gene data show CDR1 as MGHDK and CDR2 as SYGVNS. The CDR3 loop spans 17 amino acids. The J segment lost 5 bases and the V segment lost 1 base, leaving 13 bases of the junction unmatched. Written as DNA, the CDR3 is TGTGCCAGCAGTGAATCATTTGGGGACAGAGTAGAAACTGAAGCTTTCTTT. Translation gives CASSESFGDRVETEAFF.

The chain combines TRBV12-5 with TRBJ1-5; a possible D gene is TRBD1 (5 bases). The CDR3 loop spans 17 amino acids. V dropped 2 bases and J dropped 0 bases, with 14 bases sitting between them. Germline values: CDR1 LGHNT, CDR2 FRNRAP. The chain's CDR3 is CASGLTRDAHSNQPQHF. The CDR3 DNA reads TGTGCTAGTGGTTTGACCCGGGACGCACATAGCAATCAGCCCCAGCATTTT.

The gene calls are TRBV12-3 or TRBV12-4 and TRBJ1-2, with D maybe TRBD1 (6 bases). This CDR3 is 13 amino acids long. V was trimmed by 6 bases and J by 8 bases, leaving 16 bases between them. Here the CDR3 DNA reads TGTGCCAGCAGGGGAACAGGGTCGGAGGGCTACACCTTC. This sequence encodes CASRGTGSEGYTF.

In regard to this clone: Other nucleotide sequences in the sample specify the same CDR3. V and J are TRBV7-2 and TRBJ1-2, with unresolved D. The CDR3 length is 13 residues. V lost 0 bases, J lost 4 bases, and 6 bases lay in between. CDR1 and CDR2 from the germline V gene are SGHTA and FQGNSA. Here the CDR3 DNA reads TGTGCCAGCAGCTTAGCGGGTGGCTATGGCTACACCTTC. This translates into CASSLAGGYGYTF.

The CDR3 loop reads CASSPLGQSTDIQYF. The CDR3 DNA is TGTGCCAGTAGTCCCCTGGGCCAGTCGACCGACATTCAGTACTTC. The genes are TRBV19 and TRBJ2-4; D gene uncertain. The germline CDR1 and CDR2 sequences are LNHDA and SQIVND (reference sequence). The CDR3 runs to 15 residues. Trimming took off 5 bases at V and 8 bases at J, with 19 bases between the two ends.

The rearrangement links TRBV5-5 to TRBJ1-1, with D perhaps TRBD1 (5 bases). V lost 6 bases and J lost 4, with 13 bases in between. Per the germline V gene, CDR1 is SGHKS and CDR2 is YYEKEE (reference sequence). This CDR3 comprises 13 residues. CDR3 sequence reads: CASTLGDRTEAFF. The CDR3 nucleotides read TGTGCCAGCACCCTCGGGGACCGCACTGAAGCTTTCTTT.

J is TRBJ1-2 and V is TRBV19, with 8 bases matching TRBD1. CDR1 and CDR2 from the germline V gene are LNHDA and SQIVND (reference sequence). The CDR3 has 15 amino acids. J gave up 8 bases and V 2 bases, and 10 bases lay outside the gene matches. CDR3 sequence (DNA): TGTGCCAGTAGTATAACAGGGGGACACTCCGGCGGCTACACCTTC. Protein sequence: CASSITGGHSGGYTF.

The chain has TRBV29-1 and TRBJ2-7; 7 bases align to TRBD1. The CDR3 length is 12 residues. V trimming: 6 bases; J trimming: 2 bases; junction bases outside the gene matches: 4. Germline V gene sequence: CDR1 SQVTM, CDR2 ANQGSEA. CDR3 DNA: TGCAGCGTCCAAGACAGGGCCTACGAGCAGTACTTC. It codes for CSVQDRAYEQYF.